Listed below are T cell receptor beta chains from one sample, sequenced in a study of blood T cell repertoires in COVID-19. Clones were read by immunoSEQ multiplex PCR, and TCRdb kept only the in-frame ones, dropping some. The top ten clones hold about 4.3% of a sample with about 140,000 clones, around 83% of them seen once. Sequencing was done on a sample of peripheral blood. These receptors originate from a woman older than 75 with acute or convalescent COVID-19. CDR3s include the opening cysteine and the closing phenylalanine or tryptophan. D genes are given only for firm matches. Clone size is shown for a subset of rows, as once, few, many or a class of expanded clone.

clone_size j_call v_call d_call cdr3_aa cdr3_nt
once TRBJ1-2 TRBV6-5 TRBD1 CASSYGTEYPYGYTF TGTGCCAGCAGTTACGGGACAGAATATCCCTATGGCTACACCTTC
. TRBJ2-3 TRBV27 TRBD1 CASSFLDRWSTDTQYF TGTGCCAGCAGTTTCTTGGACAGGTGGAGCACAGATACGCAGTATTTT
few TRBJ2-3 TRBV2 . CASSWGPDTQYF TGTGCCAGCAGTTGGGGGCCAGATACGCAGTATTTT
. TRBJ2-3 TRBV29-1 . CSVAGRQLFLLDTQYF TGCAGCGTTGCCGGGAGACAGCTGTTTTTGTTGGATACGCAGTATTTT
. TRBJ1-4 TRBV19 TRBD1 CASRRGQGNEKLFF TGTGCCAGTAGAAGAGGACAGGGGAATGAAAAACTGTTTTTT
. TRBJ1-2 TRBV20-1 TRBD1 CSASFLPKGQGLYGYTF TGCAGTGCTAGTTTCCTTCCAAAAGGACAGGGACTCTATGGCTACACCTTC
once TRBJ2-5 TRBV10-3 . CAIRETGLSETQYF TGTGCCATCAGAGAAACAGGGTTGTCGGAGACCCAGTACTTC
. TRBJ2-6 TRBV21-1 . CASMVDRDTNSGANVLTF TGTGCCAGCATGGTCGACCGGGACACGAACTCTGGGGCCAACGTCCTGACTTTC
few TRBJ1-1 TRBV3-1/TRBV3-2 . CASSQALWQGVAFF TGTGCCAGCAGCCAAGCCTTGTGGCAAGGGGTAGCTTTCTTT
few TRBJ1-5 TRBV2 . CASSLGSGVGQPQHF TGTGCCAGCAGTCTTGGTTCAGGGGTCGGCCAGCCCCAGCATTTT
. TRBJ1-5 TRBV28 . CASSPDIYQPQHF TGTGCCAGCAGTCCGGACATTTATCAGCCCCAGCATTTT
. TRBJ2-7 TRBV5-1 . CASSSGSPLLEQYF TGCGCCAGCAGCTCGGGAAGCCCCTTGTTAGAGCAGTACTTC
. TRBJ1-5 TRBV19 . CASSIKNREHQPQHF TGTGCCAGTAGTATTAAGAACAGGGAGCATCAGCCCCAGCATTTT
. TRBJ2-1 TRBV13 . CASSLYSYNEQFF TGTGCCAGCAGCTTATACTCCTACAATGAGCAGTTCTTC
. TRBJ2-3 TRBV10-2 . CASSEDYQLDTQYF TGCGCCAGCAGTGAGGACTATCAGCTGGATACGCAGTATTTT
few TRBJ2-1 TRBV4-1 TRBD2 CASSQGLAGVYEQFF TGCGCCAGCAGCCAGGGACTAGCGGGAGTCTATGAGCAGTTCTTC
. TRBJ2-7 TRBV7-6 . CASSLVAGNPNYEQYF TGTGCCAGCAGCTTAGTGGCGGGGAACCCTAATTACGAGCAGTACTTC
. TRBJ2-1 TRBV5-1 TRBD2 CASSFRLAGVDNEQFF TGCGCCAGCAGCTTCCGACTAGCGGGAGTGGATAATGAGCAGTTCTTC